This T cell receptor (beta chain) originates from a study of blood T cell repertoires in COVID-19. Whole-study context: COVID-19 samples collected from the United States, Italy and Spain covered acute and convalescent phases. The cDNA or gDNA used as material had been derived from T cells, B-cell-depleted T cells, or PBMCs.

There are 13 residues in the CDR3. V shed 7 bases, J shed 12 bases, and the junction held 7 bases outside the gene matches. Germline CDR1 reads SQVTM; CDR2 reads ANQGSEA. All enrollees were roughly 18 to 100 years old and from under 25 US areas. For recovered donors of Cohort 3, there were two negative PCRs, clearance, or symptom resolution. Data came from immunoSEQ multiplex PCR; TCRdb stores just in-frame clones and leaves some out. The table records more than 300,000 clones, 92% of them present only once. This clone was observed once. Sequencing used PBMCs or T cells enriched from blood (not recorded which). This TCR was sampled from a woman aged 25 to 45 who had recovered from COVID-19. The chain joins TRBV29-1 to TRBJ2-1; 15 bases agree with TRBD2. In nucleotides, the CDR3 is TGCAGCGCAACCGGACTAGCGGGAGGGGGGCAGTTCTTC. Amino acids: CSATGLAGGGQFF.